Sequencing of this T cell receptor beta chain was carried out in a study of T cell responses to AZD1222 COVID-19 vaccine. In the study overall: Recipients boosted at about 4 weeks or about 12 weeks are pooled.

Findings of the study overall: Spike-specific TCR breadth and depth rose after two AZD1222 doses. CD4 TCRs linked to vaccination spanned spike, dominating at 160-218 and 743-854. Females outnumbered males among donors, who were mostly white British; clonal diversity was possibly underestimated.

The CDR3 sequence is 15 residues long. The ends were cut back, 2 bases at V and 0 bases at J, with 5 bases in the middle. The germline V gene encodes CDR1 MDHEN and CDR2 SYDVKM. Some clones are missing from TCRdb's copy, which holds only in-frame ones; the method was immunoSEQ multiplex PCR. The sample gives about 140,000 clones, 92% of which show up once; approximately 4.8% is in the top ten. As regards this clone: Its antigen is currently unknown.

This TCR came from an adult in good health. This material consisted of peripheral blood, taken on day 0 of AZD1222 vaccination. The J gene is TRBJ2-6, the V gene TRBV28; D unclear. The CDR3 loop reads CASSLGGSGANVLTF. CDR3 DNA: TGTGCCAGCAGTTTAGGCGGCTCTGGGGCCAACGTCCTGACTTTC.